Each of the 31 T cell receptor beta chains below was sequenced from the same sample in a study of T cell repertoires in cytomegalovirus infection. No antigen is known for these receptors. MiXCR, run by TCRdb on the reads, gives a single entry per CDR3 protein. This sample has roughly 69,000 distinct CDR3 sequences, with about 30% found just once. The sample here was CD8+ T cells from cultured PBMCs, taken from culture after CMV antigen stimulation. These receptors all come from a human donor in good health (CMV status not recorded). Some clones in this sample may be carry-over from other donors' samples.

This clonotype was detected a few times. This chain uses TRBV6-2 or TRBV6-3 with TRBJ2-2; D is unresolved. Germline V lookup: CDR1 MNHEY, CDR2 SVGEGT. This CDR3 spans 14 amino acids. Trimming stripped 7 bases from V and 3 bases from J, with 12 bases between. The CDR3 protein is CASKDHLDTGELFF. The CDR3 DNA is TGTGCCAGCAAGGACCATCTAGACACCGGGGAGCTGTTTTTT.

In this sample, this clonotype turned up many times. V is TRBV7-9 and J is TRBJ2-5; D is uncertain. V gave up 5 bases and J gave up 4 bases, with 8 bases separating them. The V gene's germline CDR1 is SEHNR and CDR2 FQNEAQ (reference sequence). The CDR3 runs 12 residues. CDR3 amino acids: CASSPYTETQYF. The CDR3, as DNA: TGTGCCAGCAGCCCCTACACAGAGACCCAGTACTTC.

This clonotype was detected many times. The chain uses TRBV6-5 and TRBJ2-2; a possible D gene is TRBD1 (5 bases). This CDR3 has 15 amino acids. The ends were cut back, 0 bases at V and 1 base at J, with 6 bases in the middle. In germline, CDR1 is MNHEY, CDR2 SVGAGI. The CDR3 DNA is TGTGCCAGCAGTTACTCGACAGAGAACACCGGGGAGCTGTTTTTT. Translating gives CASSYSTENTGELFF.

The gene calls are TRBV7-9 and TRBJ1-4; D is perhaps TRBD1 (6 bases). CDR3 length: 12 amino acids. CDR1 and CDR2 (germline): SEHNR, FQNEAQ (reference sequence). V was shortened by 5 bases and J by 15 bases, with 16 bases between the two germline ends. CDR3 residues: CASSPSGRGLFF. Written as DNA, the CDR3 is TGTGCCAGCAGCCCCTCGGGCAGGGGCTTGTTTTTT.

The chain couples TRBV11-2 to TRBJ2-2, with TRBD2 matching 13 bases. This CDR3 is built from 17 residues. V was pared by 5 bases and J by 1 base, with 4 bases of the junction left unmatched. Per the germline V gene, CDR1 is SGHAT and CDR2 is FQNNGV. The CDR3 reads CASSQGLAGMNTGELFF. The CDR3 nucleotides read TGTGCCAGCAGCCAGGGACTAGCGGGGATGAACACCGGGGAGCTGTTTTTT.

This clonotype has a handful of counts. The J gene is TRBJ1-1, the V gene TRBV30; no definite D call. This CDR3 region has 13 residues. Germline loops: CDR1 GTSNPN, CDR2 SVGIG (reference sequence). V dropped 1 base and J dropped 6 bases, with 12 bases sitting between them. CDR3 DNA: TGTGCCTGGAGTGGGGAGGGTAGTTCTGAAGCTTTCTTT. This gives the protein CAWSGEGSSEAFF.

The chain employs TRBV28 and TRBJ2-3, with D perhaps matching TRBD1 (6 bases). Germline V gene data show CDR1 as MDHEN and CDR2 as SYDVKM. CDR3 length equals 16 residues. V was pared by 6 bases and J by 2 bases, with 18 bases between. CDR3 residues: CASSPPGTSITDTQYF. In nucleotides, the CDR3 is TGTGCCAGCAGCCCCCCGGGGACATCTATCACAGATACGCAGTATTTT.

The chain is built from TRBV3-1 and TRBJ2-1; TRBD2 agrees at 13 bases. This CDR3 has 18 residues. Germline V gene sequence: CDR1 LGHDT, CDR2 YNNKEL (reference sequence). J gave up 7 bases and V 2 bases, and 11 bases lay outside the gene matches. The DNA for the CDR3 is TGTGCCAGCAGCCAACCACCCTGGACTAGCGGGAGCCGAAATGAGCAGTTCTTC. It encodes CASSQPPWTSGSRNEQFF.

The chain uses TRBV5-6 and TRBJ2-7; 10 nucleotides agree with TRBD1. The germline V gene has CDR1 SGHDT and CDR2 YYEEEE. The CDR3 extends over 20 amino acids. Trimming removed 0 bases from V and 2 bases from J; junction bases left unmatched: 17. CDR3: CASSLVLGQGKTGAAYEQYF. Written as DNA, the CDR3 is TGTGCCAGCAGCTTGGTTTTGGGACAGGGGAAGACAGGGGCCGCCTACGAGCAGTACTTC.

The CDR3 region has the DNA TGTGCCATCAGTGGGGTCAGCGGGGGCTCCTACAATGAGCAGTTCTTC. This sequence encodes CAISGVSGGSYNEQFF. The chain joins TRBV10-3 to TRBJ2-1, with TRBD2 matching 8 bases. Germline CDR1 and CDR2: ENHRY and SYGVKD. The CDR3 covers 16 residues. Trimming took 4 bases from V and 0 from J; bases not matched to a gene: 5.

V usage is TRBV7-2 and J usage is TRBJ2-2; 7 nucleotides line up with TRBD2. In germline, CDR1 is SGHTA, CDR2 FQGNSA. The CDR3 runs to 16 residues. Unmatched junction bases numbered 8, after V lost 7 bases and J lost 0 bases. The CDR3 reads CASTLGRGSNTGELFF. The CDR3 DNA reads TGTGCCAGCACCCTAGGGCGGGGGTCGAACACCGGGGAGCTGTTTTTT.

V gene TRBV12-3 or TRBV12-4 combines with J gene TRBJ2-4, with D perhaps matching TRBD1 (5 bases). The length of the CDR3 is 16 residues. V lost 3 bases, J lost 3 bases, and 15 bases lay in between. CDR3 DNA sequence: TGTGCCAGCAGTTTCCAAGGGGCTGGGGTCAAAAACATTCAGTACTTC. Protein sequence: CASSFQGAGVKNIQYF.

This sequence joins TRBV27 and TRBJ1-5; no clear D gene. The CDR3 is 14 amino acids. Germline CDR1 MNHEY, CDR2 SMNVEV (reference sequence). V lost 8 bases and J 1 base, leaving 12 bases between the germline ends. The CDR3 reads CASSDLGSNQPQHF. CDR3 DNA: TGTGCCAGCTCCGACTTAGGGAGCAATCAGCCCCAGCATTTT.

This clonotype was counted between two and nine times. This chain links TRBV7-9 with TRBJ2-1, with 9 bases lining up with TRBD2. The V and J ends lost 5 bases and 7 bases, in that order; junction bases with no gene match: 12. CDR3 length: 16 amino acids. Germline lookup yields CDR1 SEHNR and CDR2 FQNEAQ (reference sequence). The CDR3, as DNA: TGTGCCAGCAGCCTTCCCGGACTAGCGAGGGGGAATGAGCAGTTCTTC. Its translation: CASSLPGLARGNEQFF. Filled out from reference TRBV7-9 and TRBJ2-1, the complete variable domain reads DTGVSQNPRHKITKRGQNVTFRCDPISEHNRLYWYRQTLGQGPEFLTYFQNEAQLEKSRLLSDRFSAERPKGSFSTLEIQRTEQGDSAMYLCASSLPGLARGNEQFFGPGTRLTVL.

The genes are TRBV4-3 and TRBJ2-5, with D perhaps given as TRBD1 or TRBD2 (5 bases each). Trimming cost V 0 bases and J 5 bases, with 16 bases left between them. Germline CDR1 LGHNA, CDR2 YSLEER. This CDR3 is 16 amino acids long. The CDR3 protein is CASSQDWGSQGETQYF. As DNA, the CDR3 is TGCGCCAGCAGCCAAGATTGGGGGAGCCAAGGCGAGACCCAGTACTTC.

This clonotype has more than one count but fewer than ten. The V call is TRBV7-2, the J call TRBJ1-1; D gene uncertain. This CDR3 spans 14 amino acids. The V and J ends lost 1 base and 5 bases respectively, with 11 bases between them. The germline V gene encodes CDR1 SGHTA and CDR2 FQGNSA. The CDR3 bases are TGTGCCAGCAGCTTAGGACTCTTGGGTACTGAAGCTTTCTTT. As protein: CASSLGLLGTEAFF.

The V gene is TRBV6-5, the J gene TRBJ1-3; 7 positions match TRBD1. The CDR3 totals 15 residues. Germline CDR1 reads MNHEY; CDR2 reads SVGAGI. Unmatched junction bases numbered 8, after V lost 5 bases and J lost 4 bases. CDR3 nucleotide sequence: TGTGCCAGCAGTCCTTCGACAGGGTTGGGAAACACCATATATTTT. Translation gives CASSPSTGLGNTIYF.

This clonotype was found a few times. The chain is built from TRBV5-1 and TRBJ2-1; a weak D match, TRBD1 (6 bases). The germline gives CDR1 SGHRS, CDR2 YFSETQ. This CDR3 comprises 16 residues. Trimming shortened V by 0 bases and J by 2 bases, and 12 bases separated the two germline ends. CDR3 sequence reads: CASSLAARTAYNEQFF. The CDR3 coding sequence is TGCGCCAGCAGCTTGGCCGCGAGGACAGCCTACAATGAGCAGTTCTTC.

In regard to this clonotype: The CDR3 does not end in the conserved phenylalanine or tryptophan, so this is likely a read error. The chain uses TRBV7-9 and TRBJ2-7, with TRBD2 matching 8 bases. J lost 0 bases, V lost 1 base, and 5 bases had no gene match. The CDR3 consists of 16 residues. Per the germline V gene, CDR1 is SEHNR and CDR2 is FQNEAQ (reference sequence). The CDR3 nucleotides read TGTGCCAGCAGCTTAGACAGCGGGGGCCACTCCTACGAGCAGTACATC. Protein sequence: CASSLDSGGHSYEQYI.

The chain joins TRBV27 to TRBJ2-1; D gene unclear. Trimming cost V 0 bases and J 5 bases, with 5 bases left between them. Germline CDR1 MNHEY, CDR2 SMNVEV (reference sequence). This CDR3 contains 13 residues. The CDR3 DNA is TGTGCCAGCAGTTTATCCGACAACAATGAGCAGTTCTTC. It is translated as CASSLSDNNEQFF.

CDR3 loop: CASSFETSGVTDTQYF. The CDR3 DNA follows: TGTGCCAGCAGCTTTGAGACTAGCGGGGTCACAGATACGCAGTATTTT. The chain is built from TRBV11-2 and TRBJ2-3; the match to TRBD2 covers 11 bases. The ends lost 3 bases at V and 2 bases at J; junction bases unmatched: 4. Germline V gene sequence: CDR1 SGHAT, CDR2 FQNNGV. CDR3 length equals 16 residues.

With regard to this clonotype: This sequence may be a read error, since a much larger clone differs from it by one base. The chain links TRBV7-9 to TRBJ2-7; 10 positions match TRBD2. Losses at the gene ends were 5 bases for V and 0 bases for J; bases not matched to a gene: 4. CDR1 is SEHNR and CDR2 is FQNEAQ in the germline V gene (reference sequence). The CDR3 runs 15 residues. CDR3 protein: CASSAGTSASYEQYF. The CDR3 DNA is TGTGCCAGCAGCGCCGGGACTAGCGCCTCCTACGAGCAGTACTTC. Drawing the rest from reference TRBV7-9 and TRBJ2-7, the complete variable domain is DTGVSQNPRHKITKRGQNVTFRCDPISEHNRLYWYRQTLGQGPEFLTYFQNEAQLEKSRLLSDRFSAERPKGSFSTLEIQRTEQGDSAMYLCASSAGTSASYEQYFGPGTRLTVT.

This clonotype was observed a handful of times. The chain combines TRBV7-2 with TRBJ2-1, with 8 bases that match TRBD1. This CDR3 region has 15 residues. Germline assignment: CDR1 SGHTA and CDR2 FQGNSA. V trimming: 0 bases; J trimming: 8 bases; junction bases outside the gene matches: 6. CDR3 nucleotides: TGTGCCAGCAGCTTAGCGGTACAGGGGGGTGATGAGCAGTTCTTC. It codes for CASSLAVQGGDEQFF.

V is TRBV28 and J is TRBJ2-5, with TRBD1 matching 7 bases. CDR3 length: 17 residues. After removal of 6 bases from V and 2 bases from J, the junction contained 15 bases not matched to a gene. Germline V gives CDR1 MDHEN, CDR2 SYDVKM. CDR3 in amino acids: CASSIWGSTGEQETQYF. CDR3 in DNA: TGTGCCAGCAGCATCTGGGGATCAACAGGGGAACAAGAGACCCAGTACTTC.

The genes are TRBV27 and TRBJ1-5; D remains unclear. Trimming shortened V by 4 bases and J by 3 bases, and 10 bases separated the two germline ends. The V gene's germline CDR1 is MNHEY and CDR2 SMNVEV (reference sequence). The CDR3 has 14 residues. The CDR3 is CASSSRADNQPQHF. The DNA for the CDR3 is TGTGCCAGCAGTTCCCGGGCCGACAATCAGCCCCAGCATTTT.

Regarding this clonotype: This could be a read error, since a much larger clone is one nucleotide away. V and J are TRBV30 and TRBJ1-2; possible D gene TRBD1, 5 bases. Per the germline V gene, CDR1 is GTSNPN and CDR2 is SVGIG (reference sequence). Trimming took 5 bases from V and 10 from J, leaving 17 bases between them. CDR3 length: 12 amino acids. The CDR3 DNA reads as TGTGCCTGGGAGCCGGGGGTGAGTGACTACACCTTC. It specifies CAWEPGVSDYTF.

In this sample, this clonotype turned up a few times. The chain carries TRBV9 and TRBJ1-5, with TRBD1 identical over 8 bases. The V gene end was trimmed by 3 bases and the J gene end by 6 bases; junction bases not matched to a gene: 5. CDR3 length: 14 residues. Germline V gene data show CDR1 as SGDLS and CDR2 as YYNGEE. The CDR3 reads CASSAGQGIQPQHF. Here the CDR3 DNA reads TGTGCCAGCAGCGCCGGACAGGGCATTCAGCCCCAGCATTTT.

This clonotype was recorded at least ten times. The chain couples TRBV20-1 to TRBJ2-1; perhaps TRBD1 as D (7 bases). The CDR3 runs 17 residues. V lost 5 bases to trimming and J lost 0 bases, with 20 bases between them. From germline, CDR1 is DFQATT and CDR2 SNEGSKA (reference sequence). The DNA of the CDR3 is TGCAGTGCTGGAAGGGGGCCGGGACTTAGCTCCTACAATGAGCAGTTCTTC. It is translated as CSAGRGPGLSSYNEQFF.

V gene TRBV4-1 combines with J gene TRBJ2-7; TRBD1 aligns across 8 bases. With V trimmed by 1 base and J by 4 bases, 3 bases remained unmatched. The germline V gene encodes CDR1 MGHRA and CDR2 YSYEKL. This CDR3 has 14 amino acids. The CDR3 DNA follows: TGCGCCAGCAGCCAAGGGACAGGGAGGTACGAGCAGTACTTC. It codes for CASSQGTGRYEQYF.

This clonotype was observed a handful of times. The gene calls are TRBV20-1 and TRBJ2-7; D is perhaps TRBD1 or TRBD2 (5 bases each). This CDR3 comprises 13 residues. Trimming took 3 bases from V and 3 from J, leaving 12 bases between them. Germline assignment: CDR1 DFQATT and CDR2 SNEGSKA (reference sequence). CDR3 residues: CSASEGINYEQYF. CDR3 nucleotides: TGCAGTGCTAGTGAGGGGATAAACTACGAGCAGTACTTC.

This clonotype occurred once. The chain links TRBV2 to TRBJ1-6; D unresolved. The ends were cut back, 3 bases at V and 7 bases at J, with 10 bases in the middle. This CDR3 is built from 14 residues. The germline V gene encodes CDR1 SNHLY and CDR2 FYNNEI. The CDR3 DNA follows: TGTGCCAGCAGTGATGGCAGGAAGAATTCACCCCTCCACTTT. The encoded protein is CASSDGRKNSPLHF.